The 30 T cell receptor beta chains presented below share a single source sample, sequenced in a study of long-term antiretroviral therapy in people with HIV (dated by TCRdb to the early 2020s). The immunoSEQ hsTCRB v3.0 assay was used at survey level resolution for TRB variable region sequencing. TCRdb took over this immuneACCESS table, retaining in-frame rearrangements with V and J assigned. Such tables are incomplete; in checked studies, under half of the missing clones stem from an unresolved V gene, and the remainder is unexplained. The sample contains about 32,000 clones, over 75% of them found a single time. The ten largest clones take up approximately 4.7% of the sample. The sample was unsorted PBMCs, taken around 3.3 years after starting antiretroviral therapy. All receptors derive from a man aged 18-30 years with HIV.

The CDR3 DNA follows: TGTGCCAGTAGAAGAGCGGGGCCTAGCACAGATACGCAGTATTTT. Residues: CASRRAGPSTDTQYF. The chain carries TRBV19 and TRBJ2-3, with 7 nucleotides matching TRBD2. Germline V gene data show CDR1 as LNHDA and CDR2 as SQIVND (reference sequence). This CDR3 comprises 15 residues. Trimming removed 6 bases from V and 0 bases from J; junction bases left unmatched: 6.

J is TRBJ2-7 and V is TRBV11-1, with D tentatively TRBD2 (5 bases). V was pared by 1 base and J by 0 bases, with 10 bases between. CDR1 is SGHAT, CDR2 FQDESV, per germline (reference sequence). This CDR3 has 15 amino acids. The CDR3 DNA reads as TGTGCCAGCAGCTTAGGGGCCGGGGTCTCCTACGAGCAGTACTTC. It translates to CASSLGAGVSYEQYF. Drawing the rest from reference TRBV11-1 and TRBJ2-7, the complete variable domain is EAEVAQSPRYKITEKSQAVAFWCDPISGHATLYWYRQILGQGPELLVQFQDESVVDDSQLPKDRFSAERLKGVDSTLKIQPAELGDSAMYLCASSLGAGVSYEQYFGPGTRLTVT.

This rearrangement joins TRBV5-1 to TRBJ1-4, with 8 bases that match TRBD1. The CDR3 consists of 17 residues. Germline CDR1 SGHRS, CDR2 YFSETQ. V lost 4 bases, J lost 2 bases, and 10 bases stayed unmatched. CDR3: CASSPDRDAMTNEKLFF. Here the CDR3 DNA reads TGCGCCAGCAGCCCGGACAGGGATGCTATGACTAATGAAAAACTGTTTTTT.

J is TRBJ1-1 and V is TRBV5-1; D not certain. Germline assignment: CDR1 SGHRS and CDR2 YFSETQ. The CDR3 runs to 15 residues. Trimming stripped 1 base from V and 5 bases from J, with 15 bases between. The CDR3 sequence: CASSLSAVKGTEAFF. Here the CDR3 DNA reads TGCGCCAGCAGCTTGTCGGCAGTGAAAGGAACTGAAGCTTTCTTT.

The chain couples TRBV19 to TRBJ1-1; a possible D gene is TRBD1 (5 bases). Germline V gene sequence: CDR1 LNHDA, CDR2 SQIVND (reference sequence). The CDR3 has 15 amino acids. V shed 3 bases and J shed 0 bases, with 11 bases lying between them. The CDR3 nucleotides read TGTGCCAGTAGTATCCCGGGACTTTTGAACACTGAAGCTTTCTTT. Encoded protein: CASSIPGLLNTEAFF.

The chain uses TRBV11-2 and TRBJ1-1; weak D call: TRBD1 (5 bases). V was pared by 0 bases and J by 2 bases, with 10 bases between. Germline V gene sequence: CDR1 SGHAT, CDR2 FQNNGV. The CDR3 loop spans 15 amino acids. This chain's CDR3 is CASSLDVGDNTEAFF. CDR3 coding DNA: TGTGCCAGCAGCTTAGACGTGGGGGATAACACTGAAGCTTTCTTT.

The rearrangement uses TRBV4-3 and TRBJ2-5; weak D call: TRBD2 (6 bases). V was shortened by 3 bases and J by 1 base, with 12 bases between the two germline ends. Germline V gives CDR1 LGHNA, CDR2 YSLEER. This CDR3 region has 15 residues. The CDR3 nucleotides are TGCGCCAGCAGCCAGGAGGGACGGCCCCAAGAGACCCAGTACTTC. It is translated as CASSQEGRPQETQYF.

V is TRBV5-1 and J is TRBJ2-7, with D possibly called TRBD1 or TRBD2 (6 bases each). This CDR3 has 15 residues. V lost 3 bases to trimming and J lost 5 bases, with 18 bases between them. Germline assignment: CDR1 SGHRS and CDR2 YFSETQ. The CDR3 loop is CASSSYGGRPDEQYF. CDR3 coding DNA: TGCGCCAGCAGCTCCTACGGGGGCCGCCCGGACGAGCAGTACTTC.

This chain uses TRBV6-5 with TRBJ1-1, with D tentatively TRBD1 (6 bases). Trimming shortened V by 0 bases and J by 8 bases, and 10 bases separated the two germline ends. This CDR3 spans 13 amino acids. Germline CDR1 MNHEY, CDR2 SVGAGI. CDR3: CASSYSQGREAFF. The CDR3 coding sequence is TGTGCCAGCAGTTACTCCCAGGGGAGAGAAGCTTTCTTT.

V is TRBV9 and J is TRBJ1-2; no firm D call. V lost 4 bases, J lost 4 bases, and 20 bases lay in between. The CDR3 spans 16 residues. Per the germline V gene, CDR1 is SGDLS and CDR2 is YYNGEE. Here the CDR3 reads CASSPPGRAESYGYTF. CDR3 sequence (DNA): TGTGCCAGCAGCCCTCCCGGGAGGGCCGAATCCTATGGCTACACCTTC.

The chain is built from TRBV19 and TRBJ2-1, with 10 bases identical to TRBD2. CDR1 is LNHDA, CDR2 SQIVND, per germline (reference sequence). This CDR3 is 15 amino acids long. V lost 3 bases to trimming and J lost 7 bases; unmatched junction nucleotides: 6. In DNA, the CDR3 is TGTGCCAGTAGTATTGTTTCTAGCGGGGGAAATGAGCAGTTCTTC. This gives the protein CASSIVSSGGNEQFF.

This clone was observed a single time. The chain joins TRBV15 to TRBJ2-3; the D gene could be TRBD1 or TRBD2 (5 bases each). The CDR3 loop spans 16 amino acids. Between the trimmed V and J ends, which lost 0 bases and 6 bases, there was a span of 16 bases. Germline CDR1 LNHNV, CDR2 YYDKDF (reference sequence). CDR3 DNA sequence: TGTGCCACCAGCAGAGATTTAAGCGGCCACAGGGATACGCAGTATTTT. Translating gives CATSRDLSGHRDTQYF.

CDR3 nucleotide sequence: TGTGCCAGCTCACCTGGGGTGGGGGCAACGAGCACAGATACGCAGTATTTT. Residues: CASSPGVGATSTDTQYF. V usage is TRBV18 and J usage is TRBJ2-3; a possible D gene is TRBD1 (6 bases). From germline, CDR1 is KGHSH and CDR2 LQKENI. V lost 3 bases and J lost 0, with 16 bases in between. CDR3 length: 17 amino acids.

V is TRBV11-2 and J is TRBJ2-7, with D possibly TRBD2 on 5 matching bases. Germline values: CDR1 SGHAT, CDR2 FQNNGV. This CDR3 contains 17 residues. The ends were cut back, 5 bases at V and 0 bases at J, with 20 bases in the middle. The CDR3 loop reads CASSQPQLSGISYEQYF. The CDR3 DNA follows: TGTGCCAGCAGCCAACCCCAACTCTCCGGGATCTCCTACGAGCAGTACTTC.

The CDR3 is CASSPVARGQGAYNEQFF. CDR3 in DNA: TGTGCCAGCTCACCAGTGGCCCGGGGGCAGGGGGCCTACAATGAGCAGTTCTTC. The rearrangement uses TRBV18 and TRBJ2-1; weak D call: TRBD1 (7 bases). Looked up from germline, CDR1 is KGHSH and CDR2 is LQKENI. The CDR3 runs to 18 residues. The ends were cut back, 2 bases at V and 2 bases at J, with 19 bases in the middle. Full variable domain (remainder filled in from reference TRBV18 and TRBJ2-1): NAGVMQNPRHLVRRRGQEARLRCSPMKGHSHVYWYRQLPEEGLKFMVYLQKENIIDESGMPKERFSAEFPKEGPSILRIQQVVRGDSAAYFCASSPVARGQGAYNEQFFGPGTRLTVL.

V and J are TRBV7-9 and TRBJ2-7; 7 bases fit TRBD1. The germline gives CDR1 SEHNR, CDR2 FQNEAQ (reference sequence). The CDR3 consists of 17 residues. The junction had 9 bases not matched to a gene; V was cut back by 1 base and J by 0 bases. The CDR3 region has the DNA TGTGCCAGCAGCTTAGTAGGGGACAGAGGAAGCTCCTACGAGCAGTACTTC. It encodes CASSLVGDRGSSYEQYF.

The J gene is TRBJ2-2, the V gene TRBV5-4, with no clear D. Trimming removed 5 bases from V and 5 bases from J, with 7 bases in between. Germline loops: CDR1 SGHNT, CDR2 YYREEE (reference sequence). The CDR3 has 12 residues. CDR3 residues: CASRGFTGELFF. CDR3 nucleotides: TGTGCCAGCAGGGGGTTTACCGGGGAGCTGTTTTTT.

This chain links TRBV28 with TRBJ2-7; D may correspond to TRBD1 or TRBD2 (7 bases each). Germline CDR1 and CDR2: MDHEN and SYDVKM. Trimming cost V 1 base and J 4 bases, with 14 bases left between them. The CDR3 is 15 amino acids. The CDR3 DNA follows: TGTGCCAGCAGTTTATACCACAGGGGAGGGTACGAGCAGTACTTC. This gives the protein CASSLYHRGGYEQYF. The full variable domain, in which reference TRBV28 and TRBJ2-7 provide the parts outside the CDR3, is DVKVTQSSRYLVKRTGEKVFLECVQDMDHENMFWYRQDPGLGLRLIYFSYDVKMKEKGDIPEGYSVSREKKERFSLILESASTNQTSMYLCASSLYHRGGYEQYFGPGTRLTVT.

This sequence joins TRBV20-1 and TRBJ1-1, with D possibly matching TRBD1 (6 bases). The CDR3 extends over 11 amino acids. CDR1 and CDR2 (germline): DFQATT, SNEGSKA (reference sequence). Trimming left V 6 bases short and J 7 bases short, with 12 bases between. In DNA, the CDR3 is TGCAGTGCAAACAGGGTGATTGAAGCTTTCTTT. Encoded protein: CSANRVIEAFF.

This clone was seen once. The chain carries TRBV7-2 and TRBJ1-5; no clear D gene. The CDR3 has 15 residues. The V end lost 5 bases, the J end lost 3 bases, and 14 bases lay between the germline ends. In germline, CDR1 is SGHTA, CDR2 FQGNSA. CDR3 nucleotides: TGTGCCAGCAGCATCGACCCAGCACACAATCAGCCCCAGCATTTT. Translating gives CASSIDPAHNQPQHF.

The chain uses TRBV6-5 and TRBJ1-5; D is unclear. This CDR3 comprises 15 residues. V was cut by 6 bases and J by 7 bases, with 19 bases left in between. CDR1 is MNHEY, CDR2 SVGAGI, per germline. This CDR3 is CASRPLDHLPQPQHF. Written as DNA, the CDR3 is TGTGCCAGCAGGCCCCTGGACCACCTACCACAGCCCCAGCATTTT.

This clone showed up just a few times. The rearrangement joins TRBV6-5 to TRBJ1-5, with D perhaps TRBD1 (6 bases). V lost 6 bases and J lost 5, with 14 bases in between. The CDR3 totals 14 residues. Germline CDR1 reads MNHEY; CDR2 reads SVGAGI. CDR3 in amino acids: CASRPQGDDQPQHF. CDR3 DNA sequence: TGTGCCAGCAGGCCACAGGGAGACGATCAGCCCCAGCATTTT.

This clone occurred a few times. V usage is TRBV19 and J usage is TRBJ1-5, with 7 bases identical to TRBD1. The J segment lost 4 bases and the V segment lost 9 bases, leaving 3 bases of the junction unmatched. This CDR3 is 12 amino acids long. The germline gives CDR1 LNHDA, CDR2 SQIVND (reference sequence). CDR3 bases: TGTGCCAGCAAGGACAGGAATCAGCCCCAGCATTTT. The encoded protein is CASKDRNQPQHF.

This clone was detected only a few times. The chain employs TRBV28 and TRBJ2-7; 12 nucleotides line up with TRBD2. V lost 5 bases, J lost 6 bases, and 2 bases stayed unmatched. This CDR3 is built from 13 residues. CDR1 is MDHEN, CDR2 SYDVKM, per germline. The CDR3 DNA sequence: TGTGCCAGCAGTCCGGGACTAGCGGGCGAGCAGTACTTC. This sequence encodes CASSPGLAGEQYF.

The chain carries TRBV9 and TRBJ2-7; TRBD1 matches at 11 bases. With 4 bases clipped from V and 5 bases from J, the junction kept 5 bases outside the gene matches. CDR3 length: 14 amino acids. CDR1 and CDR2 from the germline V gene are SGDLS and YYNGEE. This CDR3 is CASSPRTGGHEQYF. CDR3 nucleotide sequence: TGTGCCAGCAGCCCTAGGACAGGGGGCCACGAGCAGTACTTC.

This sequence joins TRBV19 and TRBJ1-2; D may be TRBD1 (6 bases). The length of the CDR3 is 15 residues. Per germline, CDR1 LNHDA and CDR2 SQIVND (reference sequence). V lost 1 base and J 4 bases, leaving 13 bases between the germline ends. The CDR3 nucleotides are TGTGCCAGTAGTATAGCGGACAGTGGGCCCTATGGCTACACCTTC. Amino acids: CASSIADSGPYGYTF.

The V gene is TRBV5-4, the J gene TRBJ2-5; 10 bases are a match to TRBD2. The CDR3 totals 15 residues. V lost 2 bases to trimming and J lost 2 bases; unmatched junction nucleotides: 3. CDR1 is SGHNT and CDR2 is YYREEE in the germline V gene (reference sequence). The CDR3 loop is CASSFGLAEQETQYF. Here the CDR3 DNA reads TGTGCCAGCAGCTTTGGACTAGCGGAACAAGAGACCCAGTACTTC.

CDR3 loop: CASSAGQGTYEQYF. The CDR3 DNA sequence: TGCGCCAGCAGCGCGGGACAGGGGACCTACGAGCAGTACTTC. The chain links TRBV5-1 to TRBJ2-7, with 10 positions matching TRBD1. The CDR3 has 14 amino acids. CDR1 and CDR2 (germline): SGHRS, YFSETQ. Trimming removed 4 bases from V and 2 bases from J; junction bases left unmatched: 3.

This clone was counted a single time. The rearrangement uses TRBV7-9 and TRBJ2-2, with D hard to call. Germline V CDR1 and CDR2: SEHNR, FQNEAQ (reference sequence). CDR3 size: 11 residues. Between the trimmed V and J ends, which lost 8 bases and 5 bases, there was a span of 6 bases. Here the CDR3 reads CASPLTGELFF. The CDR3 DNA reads TGTGCCAGCCCCTTAACCGGGGAGCTGTTTTTT.

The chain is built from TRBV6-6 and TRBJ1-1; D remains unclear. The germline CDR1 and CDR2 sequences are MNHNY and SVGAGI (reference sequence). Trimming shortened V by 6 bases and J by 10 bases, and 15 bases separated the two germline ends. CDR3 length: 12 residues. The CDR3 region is CASSPLRVRAFF. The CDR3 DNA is TGTGCCAGCAGCCCCCTTAGGGTACGAGCTTTCTTT.